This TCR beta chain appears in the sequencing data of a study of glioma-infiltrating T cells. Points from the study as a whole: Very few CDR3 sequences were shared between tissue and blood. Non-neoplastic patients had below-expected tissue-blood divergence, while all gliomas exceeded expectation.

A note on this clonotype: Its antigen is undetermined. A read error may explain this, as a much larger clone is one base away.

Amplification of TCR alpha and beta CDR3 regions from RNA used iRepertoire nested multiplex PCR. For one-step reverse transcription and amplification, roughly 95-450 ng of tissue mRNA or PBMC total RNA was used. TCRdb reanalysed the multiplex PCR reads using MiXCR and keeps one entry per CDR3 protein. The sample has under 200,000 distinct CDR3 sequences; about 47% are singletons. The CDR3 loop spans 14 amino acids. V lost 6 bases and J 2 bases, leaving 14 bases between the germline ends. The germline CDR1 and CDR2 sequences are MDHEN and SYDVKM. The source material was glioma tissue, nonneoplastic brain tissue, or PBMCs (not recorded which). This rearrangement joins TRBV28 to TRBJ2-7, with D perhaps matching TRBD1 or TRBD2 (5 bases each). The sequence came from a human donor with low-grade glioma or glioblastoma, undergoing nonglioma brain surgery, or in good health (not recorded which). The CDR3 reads CASRPRGTTYEQYF. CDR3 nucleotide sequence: TGTGCCAGCAGGCCGAGAGGGACCACCTACGAGCAGTACTTC.